This T cell receptor (beta chain) derives from a study of spatial heterogeneity in lung cancer. For the study at large: The donor population consisted of about 75 patients with untreated, early-stage non-small cell lung cancer.

The time point was: blood at routine non-recurrence follow-up after resection. Without sorting, whole RNA was sequenced from tumor, nontumor lung or frozen PBMC. In regard to this clonotype: With a much larger clone just one base away, this may be a read error.

Germline V gene sequence: CDR1 MDHEN, CDR2 SYDVKM. This CDR3 region has 17 residues. MiXCR, applied by TCRdb to the 5' RACE reads, yields one record per CDR3 protein. The sample has about 47,000 distinct CDR3 sequences; about 7.4% are singletons. The sequence was collected from a female donor with early-stage non-small cell lung cancer. This chain uses TRBV28 with TRBJ2-7; the D gene is possibly TRBD1 (5 bases). Sequenced material: PBMCs, taken at follow-up. This CDR3 is CPSSSTDGAGKSYEQYF. The CDR3 DNA follows: TGTCCCAGCAGTTCCACCGATGGGGCAGGGAAATCCTACGAGCAGTACTTC. Drawing the rest from reference TRBV28 and TRBJ2-7, the complete variable domain is DVKVTQSSRYLVKRTGEKVFLECVQDMDHENMFWYRQDPGLGLRLIYFSYDVKMKEKGDIPEGYSVSREKKERFSLILESASTNQTSMYLCPSSSTDGAGKSYEQYFGPGTRLTVT.